A selection of T cell receptor beta chains follows, all from one sample in a study of blood T cell repertoires in COVID-19. Some clones are missing from TCRdb's copy, which holds only in-frame ones; the method was immunoSEQ multiplex PCR. This sample has under 300,000 clones; 75% to 90% occur once, and the top ten carry roughly 6.3%. Input material: PBMCs or T cells enriched from blood (not recorded which). These receptors all come from a woman in her thirties with acute COVID-19. CDR3s include the opening cysteine and the closing phenylalanine or tryptophan. The D gene is left open where the match is weak. Clone size is stated in some rows and not others, as once, few, many or a class when expanded.

j_call,v_call,d_call,clone_size,cdr3_aa,cdr3_nt
TRBJ1-6,TRBV9,TRBD1,-,CASSDYSGGHSPLHF,TGTGCCAGCAGCGATTACTCAGGGGGGCATTCACCCCTCCACTTT
TRBJ2-5,TRBV27,TRBD2,-,CASSGRVGETQYF,TGTGCCAGCAGTGGGAGGGTCGGAGAGACCCAGTACTTC
TRBJ2-7,TRBV18,TRBD2,once,CASSPGGSLFWGEQYF,TGTGCCAGCTCACCGGGAGGGTCCCTTTTCTGGGGCGAGCAGTACTTC
TRBJ2-5,TRBV18,-,-,CASSPGTLQETQYF,TGTGCCAGCTCACCTGGGACTTTACAAGAGACCCAGTACTTC
TRBJ2-3,TRBV6-5,-,-,CAITETGTDTQYF,TGTGCCATCACGGAAACAGGCACAGATACGCAGTATTTT
TRBJ2-2,TRBV12-5,TRBD2,-,CASGLGWPRAGEITGELFF,TGTGCTAGTGGTTTGGGTTGGCCCAGAGCGGGAGAGATCACCGGGGAGCTGTTTTTT
TRBJ1-5,TRBV28,-,once,CASSLPTGPNQPQHF,TGTGCCAGCAGCCTTCCAACAGGGCCCAATCAGCCCCAGCATTTT
TRBJ2-7,TRBV28,-,-,CASSSPDRPTYEQYF,TGTGCCAGCAGTTCCCCCGACAGGCCCACCTACGAGCAGTACTTC
TRBJ1-6,TRBV7-9,-,-,CASSLSPGGGNSPLHF,TGTGCCAGCAGCTTGAGTCCCGGGGGGGGAAATTCACCCCTCCACTTT
TRBJ1-2,TRBV5-4,-,once,CASREEVFNYGYTF,TGTGCCAGCAGAGAGGAAGTTTTCAACTATGGCTACACCTTC